This T cell receptor beta chain came from a study of blood T cells in healthy people across ages. In this sample, this clonotype turned up a few times. Combining a sample-barcoded 5' primer with a J-beta primer mix, a second PCR ran for 7 to 11 cycles. Each CDR3 protein is one row after TCRdb ran MiXCR on the 5' RACE reads. Found here are about 1.7 million distinct CDR3 sequences, roughly 27% of them singletons; the top ten hold 7.7%. Germline CDR1 is KGHDR and CDR2 is SFDVKD. CDR3 length: 13 amino acids. The V end lost 2 bases, the J end lost 7 bases, and 8 bases lay between the germline ends. The receptor's source is a young woman in good health. The sequenced sample consisted of blood. The chain links TRBV24-1 to TRBJ2-1; D gene uncertain. CDR3 sequence reads: CATSDWNQNEQFF. The CDR3 DNA reads as TGTGCCACCAGTGATTGGAATCAAAATGAGCAGTTCTTC.